Listed below are T cell receptor beta chains from one sample, sequenced in a study of OX40 agonist ivuxolimab in advanced cancers. TCRdb keeps only in-frame clones here, not all; method: immunoSEQ multiplex PCR. The table includes about 15,000 clones, roughly 86% detected once. Source: CD4+ or CD8+ T cells sorted from blood, taken in a trial of the OX40 agonist ivuxolimab. The receptors were sampled from an adult with an advanced solid tumor such as melanoma, head and neck, liver or kidney cancer. Each CDR3 is given with its conserved first and last residue. Fields, in order: V gene, J gene, CDR3 protein.

v_gene: TRBV29-1
j_gene: TRBJ1-1
CDR3aa: CSVEDQWQTNTEAFF

v_gene: TRBV11-2
j_gene: TRBJ2-1
CDR3aa: CASSLGRDEQFF

v_gene: TRBV15
j_gene: TRBJ1-2
CDR3aa: CATSRGTGVNYGYTF

v_gene: TRBV13
j_gene: TRBJ2-7
CDR3aa: CASSPKGQGRDEQYF

v_gene: TRBV9
j_gene: TRBJ2-5
CDR3aa: CASSVGTSSTGGQETQYF

v_gene: TRBV7-9
j_gene: TRBJ2-7
CDR3aa: CASSLGLASYEQYF

v_gene: TRBV25-1
j_gene: TRBJ2-7
CDR3aa: CASRDRGSLYEQYF

v_gene: TRBV7-9
j_gene: TRBJ2-3
CDR3aa: CASSAGLAGTDTQYF

v_gene: TRBV19
j_gene: TRBJ2-5
CDR3aa: CASSIRGWYQETQYF

v_gene: TRBV28
j_gene: TRBJ2-2
CDR3aa: CASSLVFTGGAGELFF

v_gene: TRBV5-1
j_gene: TRBJ2-2
CDR3aa: CASSFPGLELFF

v_gene: TRBV15
j_gene: TRBJ1-5
CDR3aa: CATSGFSPRGSYQPQHF

v_gene: TRBV11-3
j_gene: TRBJ2-7
CDR3aa: CASSLGSVGKQYF

v_gene: TRBV4-2
j_gene: TRBJ1-2
CDR3aa: CASRVDRRSYGYTF

v_gene: TRBV15
j_gene: TRBJ1-4
CDR3aa: CATSRPGQGEEKLFF

v_gene: TRBV19
j_gene: TRBJ2-7
CDR3aa: CASSINILTGGEQYF

v_gene: TRBV10-2
j_gene: TRBJ1-1
CDR3aa: CASSERQGVWRNTEAFF

v_gene: TRBV6-5
j_gene: TRBJ2-7
CDR3aa: CASSSLAGSTSEQYF

v_gene: TRBV29-1
j_gene: TRBJ2-7
CDR3aa: CSVEEGFSYEQYF

v_gene: TRBV19
j_gene: TRBJ2-3
CDR3aa: CASTTGQGTDTQYF

v_gene: TRBV28
j_gene: TRBJ2-1
CDR3aa: CASSFLAGADNEQFF

v_gene: TRBV5-1
j_gene: TRBJ1-1
CDR3aa: CASSKGQGMNTEAFF

v_gene: TRBV6-1
j_gene: TRBJ2-7
CDR3aa: CASGLDRTYEQYF

v_gene: TRBV5-4
j_gene: TRBJ2-7
CDR3aa: CASSLTVGHASGEQYF

v_gene: TRBV5-1
j_gene: TRBJ2-7
CDR3aa: CASSFLGPAGTEAYEQYF

v_gene: TRBV7-7
j_gene: TRBJ2-7
CDR3aa: CASSPAVGSYEQYF

v_gene: TRBV10-3
j_gene: TRBJ2-3
CDR3aa: CAIRDRGEGDTQYF

v_gene: TRBV28
j_gene: TRBJ2-1
CDR3aa: CASSLGLAEGSEQFF

v_gene: TRBV7-6
j_gene: TRBJ2-7
CDR3aa: CASSPTTSGRTYEQYF

v_gene: TRBV4-1
j_gene: TRBJ1-5
CDR3aa: CASSQAPGQAGGNQPQHF

v_gene: TRBV5-4
j_gene: TRBJ2-3
CDR3aa: CASSPDSTDTQYF

v_gene: TRBV7-8
j_gene: TRBJ2-7
CDR3aa: CASSLGVSFYEQYF

v_gene: TRBV7-2
j_gene: TRBJ2-2
CDR3aa: CATAAGMNTGELFF

v_gene: TRBV6-1
j_gene: TRBJ2-6
CDR3aa: CASSRDSGANVLTF

v_gene: TRBV11-3
j_gene: TRBJ1-1
CDR3aa: CASSLTLNTEAFF

v_gene: TRBV6-6
j_gene: TRBJ1-4
CDR3aa: CASSPPGFEKLFF

v_gene: TRBV9
j_gene: TRBJ1-1
CDR3aa: CASSVVWGASTEAFF

v_gene: TRBV28
j_gene: TRBJ1-2
CDR3aa: CASSPHRDGYTF

v_gene: TRBV19
j_gene: TRBJ2-2
CDR3aa: CASSPTQGPGELFF

v_gene: TRBV5-4
j_gene: TRBJ2-1
CDR3aa: CASRVGVGEDNEQFF

v_gene: TRBV6-5
j_gene: TRBJ1-2
CDR3aa: CASRTDGTTNYGYTF

v_gene: TRBV19
j_gene: TRBJ2-7
CDR3aa: CASSISWTGRAAYEQYF

v_gene: TRBV7-9
j_gene: TRBJ2-4
CDR3aa: CASSLFVGAVAKNIQYF

v_gene: TRBV7-2
j_gene: TRBJ2-7
CDR3aa: CASSPPGGGIHEQYF

v_gene: TRBV25-1
j_gene: TRBJ1-1
CDR3aa: CASSSSGENEAFF

v_gene: TRBV6-1
j_gene: TRBJ2-7
CDR3aa: CASSDPPGHVMAPLGEQYF

v_gene: TRBV13
j_gene: TRBJ2-1
CDR3aa: CASSWADSYNEQFF

v_gene: TRBV30
j_gene: TRBJ2-7
CDR3aa: CAWRGRGFYEQYF

v_gene: TRBV5-4
j_gene: TRBJ2-3
CDR3aa: CASSLSEDTQYF

v_gene: TRBV5-4
j_gene: TRBJ2-1
CDR3aa: CASSLAQGDEQFF

v_gene: TRBV27
j_gene: TRBJ2-6
CDR3aa: CASSWLHPGQLSGANVLTF

v_gene: TRBV6-5
j_gene: TRBJ1-2
CDR3aa: CASSDPEGNYGYTF